A single sample gave rise to the 3 T cell receptor beta chains below, sequenced in a study of blood T cell repertoires in COVID-19. Some clones are missing from TCRdb's copy, which holds only in-frame ones; the method was immunoSEQ multiplex PCR. The repertoire holds 30,000 to 40,000 clones, around 74% seen once, with over 9.5% in the top ten. The sequencing input was peripheral blood. Receptors were obtained from an older man with COVID-19, enrolled during active disease.

This chain joins TRBV9 and TRBJ1-2; a weak D match, TRBD1 (5 bases). This CDR3 has 13 amino acids. V dropped 6 bases and J dropped 3 bases, with 12 bases sitting between them. Germline CDR1 is SGDLS and CDR2 is YYNGEE. Here the CDR3 reads CASTMGHDYGYTF. Here the CDR3 DNA reads TGTGCCAGCACCATGGGGCATGACTATGGCTACACCTTC. Filled out from reference TRBV9 and TRBJ1-2, the complete variable domain reads DSGVTQTPKHLITATGQRVTLRCSPRSGDLSVYWYQQSLDQGLQFLIQYYNGEERAKGNILERFSAQQFPDLHSELNLSSLELGDSALYFCASTMGHDYGYTFGSGTRLTVV.

The V call is TRBV10-3, the J call TRBJ1-2; D may be TRBD1 (5 bases). Germline values: CDR1 ENHRY, CDR2 SYGVKD. The CDR3 totals 15 residues. With 0 bases removed from V and 6 bases from J, the gap between germline ends came to 14 bases. CDR3 in DNA: TGTGCCATCAGTGAGTCGGGGGGTGAGGTCAATGGCTACACCTTC. Its protein product is CAISESGGEVNGYTF.

This chain connects TRBV2 to TRBJ2-2; 7 positions match TRBD1. Germline CDR1 reads SNHLY; CDR2 reads FYNNEI. This CDR3 region has 13 residues. The J segment lost 6 bases and the V segment lost 4 bases, leaving 2 bases of the junction unmatched. CDR3 nucleotides: TGTGCCAGCAGTGGACAGGGAGCCGGGGAGCTGTTTTTT. Residues: CASSGQGAGELFF.